This T cell receptor beta chain was retrieved from a study of vaccination and CD4 T cells after COVID-19. Study-wide background: By nasal swab PCR, the convalescent patients were SARS-CoV-2 positive, with fewer than ten mild cases and one severe. Overall study results and limits: Spike mono-reactive clones accounted for 304 of the 307 vaccine-specific clones found in convalescent patients. Data came from relatively few convalescent patients and lacked early post-infection timepoints.

Cultured CD4+ T cell DNA was sequenced using the Oncomine TCR Beta short-read assay. TCRdb re-called the PCR reads through MiXCR, storing one row per CDR3 protein. The sample lists more than 9,000 distinct CDR3 sequences, 77% occurring once. The treatment: approximately nine-day PBMC culture with coronavirus spike peptide pools or control peptides (ViraFEST assay). In this cohort, PCR tests turned positive between March and December 2020, predating US Alpha, Beta and Delta variants. Germline CDR1 reads DFQATT; CDR2 reads SNEGSKA (reference sequence). Trimming removed 0 bases at V and 6 bases at J, with 21 bases between. The CDR3 covers 17 residues. This clonotype turned up a few times. The antigen is not known.

The sequencing sample was made of CD4+ T cells from blood, cultured in vitro. This sequence joins TRBV20-1 and TRBJ1-5; a possible D gene is TRBD1 (5 bases). This sequence originates from a human donor who had recovered from COVID-19. This chain's CDR3 is CSARDFRPGTGGQPQHF. DNA for the CDR3: TGCAGTGCTAGAGATTTCCGGCCGGGTACAGGTGGTCAGCCCCAGCATTTT.